The 30 T cell receptor beta chains listed next were all sequenced from one sample in a study of blood T cell repertoires in COVID-19. Profiled with immunoSEQ multiplex PCR; TCRdb holds only in-frame clones, not every one. The table has approximately 120,000 clones, around three quarters seen once. The sample was peripheral blood. The receptors shown here come from a human donor in a cohort sampled during active COVID-19.

The V call is TRBV5-5, the J call TRBJ2-2; D is perhaps TRBD1 (5 bases). V dropped 0 bases and J dropped 9 bases, with 18 bases sitting between them. The CDR3 covers 16 residues. The germline V gene encodes CDR1 SGHKS and CDR2 YYEKEE (reference sequence). The CDR3 nucleotides are TGTGCCAGCAGCTTGGGCGTGGGGCGACCACCCCGGGAGCTGTTTTTT. Its protein is CASSLGVGRPPRELFF.

J is TRBJ1-1 and V is TRBV3-1 (or the pseudogene TRBV3-2); 8 nucleotides line up with TRBD1. The length of the CDR3 is 14 residues. Germline CDR1 and CDR2: LGHDT and YNNKEL (reference sequence). The junction had 5 bases not matched to a gene; V was cut back by 3 bases and J by 5 bases. The CDR3 protein is CASSQRQGRTEAFF. The CDR3, as DNA: TGTGCCAGCAGCCAGCGACAGGGGAGGACTGAAGCTTTCTTT.

The chain carries TRBV27 and TRBJ2-5; TRBD2 matches at 9 bases. The junction had 5 bases not matched to a gene; V was cut back by 5 bases and J by 1 base. Germline-derived CDR1 and CDR2 are MNHEY and SMNVEV (reference sequence). The CDR3 extends over 15 amino acids. DNA for the CDR3: TGTGCCAGCAGTGGGGCGGGGGGGCCCCAAGAGACCCAGTACTTC. Its protein product is CASSGAGGPQETQYF.

CDR3 sequence reads: CASSQVASKNIQYF. The CDR3 DNA sequence: TGTGCCAGCAGCCAAGTGGCAAGCAAAAACATTCAGTACTTC. The rearrangement uses TRBV3-1 (or the pseudogene TRBV3-2) and TRBJ2-4, with unresolved D. Germline V gene lookup returns CDR1 LGHDT and CDR2 YNNKEL (reference sequence). Trimming removed 1 base from V and 3 bases from J, with 7 bases in between. CDR3 length equals 14 residues.

The CDR3 sequence: CASSLGQSSYEQYF. CDR3 nucleotide sequence: TGTGCCAGCAGCTTGGGACAGAGCTCCTACGAGCAGTACTTC. V is TRBV5-4 and J is TRBJ2-7; D possibly corresponds to TRBD1 (5 bases). The V gene's germline CDR1 is SGHNT and CDR2 YYREEE (reference sequence). Between the trimmed V and J ends, which lost 0 bases and 0 bases, there was a span of 7 bases. The CDR3 loop spans 14 amino acids.

CDR3 nucleotide sequence: TGTGCCAGCAGCATCTGGGGAGCAGATACGCAGTATTTT. Amino acid sequence: CASSIWGADTQYF. The gene calls are TRBV11-2 and TRBJ2-3; D possibly corresponds to TRBD2 (5 bases). V lost 5 bases and J lost 4, with 10 bases in between. The CDR3 loop spans 13 amino acids. The germline gives CDR1 SGHAT, CDR2 FQNNGV.

The chain recombines TRBV5-1 with TRBJ2-2; 8 bases align to TRBD1. Germline V gene sequence: CDR1 SGHRS, CDR2 YFSETQ. J was trimmed by 4 bases and V by 4 bases; bases with no gene match: 9. This CDR3 has 16 residues. The CDR3: CASSITAGQVTGELFF. The CDR3 DNA is TGCGCCAGCAGCATCACCGCGGGACAGGTCACCGGGGAGCTGTTTTTT.

This clone has only a few counts. The chain couples TRBV19 to TRBJ1-1; D is undetermined. CDR3 length: 12 residues. CDR1 is LNHDA, CDR2 SQIVND, per germline (reference sequence). Trimming removed 7 bases at V and 11 bases at J, with 17 bases between. The CDR3 reads CASNDRGRYAFF. DNA for the CDR3: TGTGCCAGTAACGATCGGGGAAGGTATGCTTTCTTT.

The chain couples TRBV7-9 to TRBJ1-2, with 8 bases matching TRBD1. Germline values: CDR1 SEHNR, CDR2 FQNEAQ (reference sequence). This CDR3 has 13 residues. V lost 6 bases, J lost 6 bases, and 6 bases stayed unmatched. CDR3 nucleotides: TGTGCCAGCAGTTATACAGGGGGGGATGGCTACACCTTC. Residues: CASSYTGGDGYTF.

This rearrangement joins TRBV25-1 to TRBJ1-1; tentative D call: TRBD1 (5 bases). V lost 2 bases to trimming and J lost 7 bases, with 17 bases between them. The germline V gene encodes CDR1 MGHDK and CDR2 SYGVNS. CDR3 length equals 15 residues. The CDR3 loop is CASSEAVAGVNEAFF. The CDR3 region has the DNA TGTGCCAGCAGTGAAGCGGTTGCGGGGGTTAATGAAGCTTTCTTT.

This clone was observed a few times. V gene TRBV24-1 combines with J gene TRBJ2-5; weak D call: TRBD2 (6 bases). V shed 9 bases and J shed 3 bases, with 22 bases lying between them. Germline V gene data show CDR1 as KGHDR and CDR2 as SFDVKD. This CDR3 has 16 amino acids. CDR3 amino acids: CATASSSGGHEETQYF. As DNA, the CDR3 is TGTGCCACCGCTTCCTCTTCCGGGGGTCACGAAGAGACCCAGTACTTC.

This clone was picked up one time. This chain links TRBV9 with TRBJ1-4; a possible D gene is TRBD1 (5 bases). Germline V gives CDR1 SGDLS, CDR2 YYNGEE. CDR3 length: 15 residues. Trimming removed 1 base at V and 0 bases at J, with 7 bases between. Here the CDR3 DNA reads TGTGCCAGCAGCGTAACGGGGGCAACTAATGAAAAACTGTTTTTT. Translated: CASSVTGATNEKLFF.

This clone was recorded many times. This chain joins TRBV5-1 and TRBJ1-1, with D maybe TRBD1 (5 bases). The CDR3 is made up of 14 amino acids. Germline CDR1 and CDR2: SGHRS and YFSETQ. V was trimmed by 1 base and J by 5 bases, leaving 12 bases between them. CDR3: CASSLPGIGTEAFF. In nucleotides, the CDR3 is TGCGCCAGCAGCTTGCCAGGGATAGGGACTGAAGCTTTCTTT.

The chain couples TRBV6-5 to TRBJ2-7; D is perhaps TRBD2 (5 bases). V lost 0 bases, J lost 1 base, and 10 bases lay in between. The CDR3 is 15 amino acids. The V gene's germline CDR1 is MNHEY and CDR2 SVGAGI. The DNA for the CDR3 is TGTGCCAGCAGTTACTCTGCGGGCACTTCCTACGAGCAGTACTTC. This gives the protein CASSYSAGTSYEQYF.

The gene calls are TRBV30 and TRBJ2-5, with TRBD1 identical over 7 bases. Germline V gives CDR1 GTSNPN, CDR2 SVGIG (reference sequence). V shed 1 base, J shed 5 bases, and the junction held 10 bases outside the gene matches. The CDR3 runs to 15 residues. The CDR3 sequence: CAWSAITGAGETQYF. The DNA for the CDR3 is TGTGCCTGGAGTGCAATTACAGGGGCTGGGGAGACCCAGTACTTC.

Notes on this clone: One end of the junction fails to match germline, which may point to a read error. This CDR3 is also generated by other DNA sequences in the sample. The chain is built from TRBV3-1 (or the pseudogene TRBV3-2) and TRBJ2-2, with a tentative D call TRBD2 (7 bases). The length of the CDR3 is 16 residues. Germline CDR1 is LGHDT and CDR2 is YNNKEL (reference sequence). DNA of the CDR3: TGTCCCAGCCGCCACGGGGGCGGGGGACGTACCGGGGAGCTGTTTTTT. Amino acids: CPSRHGGGGRTGELFF.

This CDR3 is CASSSQGAGEKLFF. For the CDR3, the DNA is TGCGCCAGCAGCTCTCAGGGGGCCGGTGAAAAACTGTTTTTT. The genes are TRBV5-1 and TRBJ1-4; TRBD1 matches at 8 bases. The V segment lost 3 bases and the J segment 7 bases; nucleotides outside the gene matches: 5. CDR1 is SGHRS, CDR2 YFSETQ, per germline. CDR3 length: 14 residues.

This clone showed up many times. V usage is TRBV7-3 and J usage is TRBJ2-5, with TRBD1 identical over 8 bases. This CDR3 is 16 amino acids long. Per the germline V gene, CDR1 is SGHTA and CDR2 is FQGTGA. V was clipped by 4 bases and J by 2 bases; unmatched bases: 9. CDR3 loop: CASSSELGTGQETQYF. CDR3 bases: TGTGCCAGCAGCTCTGAGTTAGGGACAGGACAAGAGACCCAGTACTTC.

This clone was detected only a few times. V and J are TRBV5-1 and TRBJ2-2; the match to TRBD1 covers 11 bases. This CDR3 spans 17 amino acids. V trimming: 7 bases; J trimming: 2 bases; junction bases outside the gene matches: 10. The germline V gene encodes CDR1 SGHRS and CDR2 YFSETQ. The CDR3 DNA follows: TGCGCCAGCGCCGGACAGGGGGCGATTTATAACACCGGGGAGCTGTTTTTT. Encoded protein: CASAGQGAIYNTGELFF.

This clone appeared a single time. The chain couples TRBV5-8 to TRBJ1-6, with 8 bases fitting TRBD1. This CDR3 spans 17 amino acids. The ends lost 0 bases at V and 5 bases at J; junction bases unmatched: 7. In germline, CDR1 is SGHTS, CDR2 YDEGEE. The CDR3 bases are TGTGCCAGCAGCTTGGCGACAGGGGCACTCAATAATTCACCCCTCCACTTT. It translates to CASSLATGALNNSPLHF.

This clone occurred once. The J gene is TRBJ2-7, the V gene TRBV29-1, with a possible D match to TRBD1 (6 bases). Between the trimmed V and J ends, which lost 3 bases and 2 bases, there was a span of 17 bases. The CDR3 contains 15 residues. Germline CDR1 and CDR2: SQVTM and ANQGSEA. The CDR3 protein is CSVEIVGTNTYEQYF. The CDR3 DNA is TGCAGCGTTGAGATCGTCGGGACAAACACCTACGAGCAGTACTTC.

J is TRBJ1-6 and V is TRBV2; TRBD1 is a possible D gene (5 bases). The CDR3 covers 19 residues. The V end lost 2 bases, the J end lost 0 bases, and 17 bases lay between the germline ends. The germline V gene has CDR1 SNHLY and CDR2 FYNNEI. The CDR3 here is CASSERQRQLSSYNSPLHF. CDR3 nucleotide sequence: TGTGCCAGCAGTGAAAGGCAGCGACAGTTAAGCTCCTATAATTCACCCCTCCACTTT.

This chain links TRBV2 with TRBJ2-7; TRBD1 aligns across 8 bases. V shed 6 bases, J shed 0 bases, and the junction held 13 bases outside the gene matches. This CDR3 has 17 amino acids. Germline V gene data show CDR1 as SNHLY and CDR2 as FYNNEI. DNA for the CDR3: TGTGCCAGCAGCCGGGACAGGAGAATCCCGAGCTCCTACGAGCAGTACTTC. It yields the protein CASSRDRRIPSSYEQYF.

The chain combines TRBV2 with TRBJ1-5; 8 nucleotides line up with TRBD1. Trimming at V came to 7 bases and at J to 5 bases, leaving 7 bases not matched to a gene. The germline V gene has CDR1 SNHLY and CDR2 FYNNEI. This CDR3 region has 14 residues. This chain's CDR3 is CASNTRGQDQPQHF. The CDR3 DNA sequence: TGTGCCAGCAACACCAGGGGGCAGGATCAGCCCCAGCATTTT.

This clone was seen more than once but under ten times. J is TRBJ1-2 and V is TRBV7-9; D possibly corresponds to TRBD1 (6 bases). Germline CDR1 is SEHNR and CDR2 is FQNEAQ (reference sequence). The CDR3 spans 14 residues. With 5 bases removed from V and 2 bases from J, the gap between germline ends came to 12 bases. The DNA of the CDR3 is TGTGCCAGCAGCCTACAGGGTTCCAACTATGGCTACACCTTC. It encodes CASSLQGSNYGYTF. Using reference TRBV7-9 and TRBJ1-2 for the parts outside the CDR3, the full variable domain is DTGVSQNPRHKITKRGQNVTFRCDPISEHNRLYWYRQTLGQGPEFLTYFQNEAQLEKSRLLSDRFSAERPKGSFSTLEIQRTEQGDSAMYLCASSLQGSNYGYTFGSGTRLTVV.

The V call is TRBV2, the J call TRBJ1-2; 9 bases align to TRBD1. The V segment lost 6 bases and the J segment 8 bases; nucleotides outside the gene matches: 4. Germline V gene lookup returns CDR1 SNHLY and CDR2 FYNNEI. The CDR3 has 12 residues. CDR3 in amino acids: CASSTGGRGYTF. CDR3 DNA sequence: TGTGCCAGCAGCACAGGGGGCCGGGGCTACACCTTC. The variable domain in full, with the rest retrieved from reference TRBV2 and TRBJ1-2, is EPEVTQTPSHQVTQMGQEVILRCVPISNHLYFYWYRQILGQKVEFLVSFYNNEISEKSEIFDDQFSVERPDGSNFTLKIRSTKLEDSAMYFCASSTGGRGYTFGSGTRLTVV.

The chain has TRBV14 and TRBJ2-7, with 10 bases identical to TRBD1. The CDR3 contains 14 residues. V lost 3 bases and J lost 9; bases outside the gene matches: 8. Germline V gene data show CDR1 as SGHDN and CDR2 as FVKESK. CDR3 nucleotides: TGTGCCAGCAGCCAGCGGGACAGGGGCCCTCGGCAGTACTTC. Amino acids: CASSQRDRGPRQYF. Looking up the rest from reference TRBV14 and TRBJ2-7 gives the full variable domain: EAGVTQFPSHSVIEKGQTVTLRCDPISGHDNLYWYRRVMGKEIKFLLHFVKESKQDESGMPNNRFLAERTGGTYSTLKVQPAELEDSGVYFCASSQRDRGPRQYFGPGTRLTVT.

The rearrangement links TRBV10-3 to TRBJ2-7; D is perhaps TRBD1 (5 bases). The CDR3 contains 14 residues. V lost 4 bases to trimming and J lost 6 bases, with 16 bases between them. CDR1 ENHRY and CDR2 SYGVKD come from the germline V gene. The CDR3 spells CAISGIRGQGEQYF. CDR3 DNA: TGTGCCATCAGTGGAATACGAGGTCAGGGCGAGCAGTACTTC.

This clone was detected a few times. V is TRBV4-2 and J is TRBJ2-7; D is unresolved. Germline CDR1 and CDR2: LGHNA and YNFKEQ. This CDR3 region has 13 residues. Trimming removed 0 bases from V and 2 bases from J, with 5 bases in between. CDR3 nucleotide sequence: TGTGCCAGCAGCCAAGATCTCCCCTACGAGCAGTACTTC. It translates to CASSQDLPYEQYF.

The rearrangement joins TRBV10-1 to TRBJ2-2, with D possibly matching TRBD2 (6 bases). The CDR3 sequence is 14 residues long. CDR1 and CDR2 (germline): WNHNN, SYGVQD (reference sequence). V dropped 5 bases and J dropped 4 bases, with 11 bases sitting between them. The CDR3 here is CASSIRLGTGELFF. CDR3 DNA sequence: TGCGCCAGCAGTATTCGACTAGGCACCGGGGAGCTGTTTTTT.